Following are 32 T cell receptor beta chains from one sample sequenced in a study of blood T cell repertoires in COVID-19. The table came from immunoSEQ multiplex PCR; TCRdb's copy has only in-frame clones and leaves some out. The sample holds 98,000 or so clones, about 86% seen once. Sequenced: peripheral blood. These receptors originate from a woman aged 55-70 years in a cohort sampled during active or convalescent COVID-19.

The chain has TRBV24-1 and TRBJ2-1, with TRBD2 identical over 7 bases. Germline V gene sequence: CDR1 KGHDR, CDR2 SFDVKD. This CDR3 is 17 amino acids long. V was pared by 2 bases and J by 3 bases, with 9 bases of the junction left unmatched. The CDR3 here is CATSDSSSAGRYNEQFF. The DNA of the CDR3 is TGTGCCACCAGTGATTCCTCTTCAGCGGGGCGCTACAATGAGCAGTTCTTC.

The chain couples TRBV3-1 (or the pseudogene TRBV3-2) to TRBJ1-1; a possible D gene is TRBD1 (5 bases). There are 15 residues in the CDR3. Deletions cut 4 bases from V and 5 bases from J, with 17 bases between. The germline V gene has CDR1 LGHDT and CDR2 YNNKEL (reference sequence). The CDR3 is CASSPRPQGWTEAFF. The CDR3 nucleotides are TGTGCCAGCAGCCCACGCCCGCAGGGTTGGACTGAAGCTTTCTTT.

This chain uses TRBV11-2 with TRBJ2-5; 8 bases map to TRBD1. Germline CDR1 SGHAT, CDR2 FQNNGV. This CDR3 is 14 amino acids long. V shed 5 bases and J 5 bases; nucleotides not matched to a gene: 7. CDR3 nucleotides: TGTGCCAGCAGCCTGGACAGGGTGGGGGAGACCCAGTACTTC. Translated: CASSLDRVGETQYF.

The gene calls are TRBV3-1 (or the pseudogene TRBV3-2) and TRBJ2-7, with 10 bases identical to TRBD1. The CDR3 runs to 15 residues. V lost 5 bases to trimming and J lost 7 bases; unmatched junction nucleotides: 11. Germline values: CDR1 LGHDT, CDR2 YNNKEL (reference sequence). The CDR3 region is CASSLTGTGVGEQYF. Written as DNA, the CDR3 is TGTGCCAGCAGCTTGACCGGGACAGGGGTAGGGGAGCAGTACTTC.

CDR3 protein: CASSFTASFGANVLTF. The CDR3 region has the DNA TGCGCCAGCAGCTTTACAGCCTCATTTGGGGCCAACGTCCTGACTTTC. The gene calls are TRBV5-1 and TRBJ2-6; no clear D. V dropped 2 bases and J dropped 3 bases, with 12 bases sitting between them. CDR3 length: 16 residues. The germline gives CDR1 SGHRS, CDR2 YFSETQ.

The chain has TRBV9 and TRBJ2-2; TRBD1 agrees at 7 bases. With 4 bases clipped from V and 5 bases from J, the junction kept 5 bases outside the gene matches. The CDR3 is 14 amino acids. Germline assignment: CDR1 SGDLS and CDR2 YYNGEE. The CDR3 here is CASSPTGVTGELFF. CDR3 DNA sequence: TGTGCCAGCAGCCCAACAGGGGTAACCGGGGAGCTGTTTTTT.

The chain is built from TRBV5-6 and TRBJ2-2, with a possible D match to TRBD1 (5 bases). The V end was cut by 0 bases, the J end by 0 bases, with 12 bases between. The germline V gene has CDR1 SGHDT and CDR2 YYEEEE. This CDR3 comprises 17 residues. In nucleotides, the CDR3 is TGTGCCAGCAGCTTGGAGGGGCTCGGGCCGAACACCGGGGAGCTGTTTTTT. It specifies CASSLEGLGPNTGELFF.

This chain links TRBV2 with TRBJ1-2; no clear D gene. The V end lost 6 bases, the J end lost 5 bases, and 4 bases lay between the germline ends. This CDR3 spans 10 amino acids. Germline V gene lookup returns CDR1 SNHLY and CDR2 FYNNEI. CDR3 residues: CASREYGYTF. The CDR3 DNA is TGTGCCAGCAGGGAGTATGGCTACACCTTC. Full variable domain (rest looked up from reference TRBV2 and TRBJ1-2): EPEVTQTPSHQVTQMGQEVILRCVPISNHLYFYWYRQILGQKVEFLVSFYNNEISEKSEIFDDQFSVERPDGSNFTLKIRSTKLEDSAMYFCASREYGYTFGSGTRLTVV.

J is TRBJ2-2 and V is TRBV2; 13 nucleotides agree with TRBD2. The CDR3 is 16 residues long. V trimming: 7 bases; J trimming: 6 bases; junction bases outside the gene matches: 8. Germline lookup yields CDR1 SNHLY and CDR2 FYNNEI. The CDR3 spells CASTPRTSGSSGELFF. In nucleotides, the CDR3 is TGTGCCAGCACCCCTAGGACTAGCGGGAGTTCCGGGGAGCTGTTTTTT.

The chain is built from TRBV4-2 and TRBJ2-2, with 7 bases identical to TRBD2. Germline V CDR1 and CDR2: LGHNA, YNFKEQ. Losses at the gene ends were 1 base for V and 0 bases for J; bases not matched to a gene: 5. This CDR3 region has 17 residues. In DNA form, the CDR3 reads TGTGCCAGCAGCCAAGGGTCGGGACTACCGAACACCGGGGAGCTGTTTTTT. It specifies CASSQGSGLPNTGELFF.

This clone was detected once. The chain couples TRBV7-9 to TRBJ2-7, with 7 bases fitting TRBD1. There are 17 residues in the CDR3. Looked up from germline, CDR1 is SEHNR and CDR2 is FQNEAQ (reference sequence). With 1 base clipped from V and 3 bases from J, the junction kept 12 bases outside the gene matches. DNA for the CDR3: TGTGCCAGCAGCTTAGATCGAGGGGGCCTAGAAAGCTACGAGCAGTACTTC. Its translation: CASSLDRGGLESYEQYF.

The chain combines TRBV28 with TRBJ2-5; 7 bases agree with TRBD1. The V gene end was trimmed by 4 bases and the J gene end by 5 bases; junction bases not matched to a gene: 4. CDR1 is MDHEN and CDR2 is SYDVKM in the germline V gene. The CDR3 has 13 residues. The CDR3 spells CASSWDSGETQYF. The CDR3 DNA reads as TGTGCCAGCAGTTGGGACAGTGGGGAGACCCAGTACTTC.

This chain uses TRBV3-1 (or the pseudogene TRBV3-2) with TRBJ1-1; 10 bases match TRBD1. Germline-derived CDR1 and CDR2 are LGHDT and YNNKEL (reference sequence). Trimming cost V 4 bases and J 0 bases; bases outside gene matches: 5. This CDR3 has 16 amino acids. CDR3 amino acids: CASSPRDRGLNTEAFF. CDR3 DNA sequence: TGTGCCAGCAGCCCCCGGGACAGGGGTTTGAACACTGAAGCTTTCTTT.

The V and J genes are TRBV11-2 and TRBJ2-7; a possible D gene is TRBD2 (6 bases). The CDR3 extends over 15 amino acids. Germline CDR1 reads SGHAT; CDR2 reads FQNNGV. Trimming removed 3 bases from V and 0 bases from J, with 12 bases in between. As DNA, the CDR3 is TGTGCCAGCAGCTTGGGCGGGGAGAGCTCCTACGAGCAGTACTTC. It encodes CASSLGGESSYEQYF.

This sequence joins TRBV28 and TRBJ1-1; tentatively, D is TRBD1 (5 bases). With 5 bases removed from V and 0 bases from J, the gap between germline ends came to 10 bases. In germline, CDR1 is MDHEN, CDR2 SYDVKM. This CDR3 region has 14 residues. For the CDR3, the DNA is TGTGCCAGCAGTATTCCAGGGCTGAACACTGAAGCTTTCTTT. This encodes CASSIPGLNTEAFF.

The gene calls are TRBV5-4 and TRBJ2-2; D call uncertain. Trimming removed 6 bases at V and 5 bases at J, with 17 bases between. This CDR3 spans 15 amino acids. CDR1 is SGHNT, CDR2 YYREEE, per germline (reference sequence). CDR3 nucleotides: TGTGCCAGCACCCTCTATGGGTTGGAGACCGGGGAGCTGTTTTTT. Protein: CASTLYGLETGELFF.

The chain combines TRBV28 with TRBJ2-2; 8 bases are a match to TRBD1. Germline CDR1 is MDHEN and CDR2 is SYDVKM. The CDR3 is 16 residues long. The V gene end was trimmed by 8 bases and the J gene end by 3 bases; junction bases not matched to a gene: 11. The CDR3 sequence is CASHVPRGPDTGELFF. CDR3 nucleotides: TGTGCCAGCCATGTCCCCAGGGGGCCGGACACCGGGGAGCTGTTTTTT.

This chain connects TRBV5-5 to TRBJ2-3; 11 bases line up with TRBD2. In germline, CDR1 is SGHKS, CDR2 YYEKEE (reference sequence). Losses at the gene ends were 5 bases for V and 4 bases for J; bases not matched to a gene: 15. The CDR3 runs 18 residues. CDR3 region: CASRPRDSGRAWADTQYF. Here the CDR3 DNA reads TGTGCCAGCAGACCACGGGATAGCGGGAGGGCCTGGGCAGATACGCAGTATTTT.

The CDR3 here is CASRRTGTGANVLTF. The CDR3 coding sequence is TGCGCCAGCAGAAGAACAGGGACCGGGGCCAACGTCCTGACTTTC. The genes are TRBV5-1 and TRBJ2-6; D perhaps matches TRBD1 (6 bases). Germline values: CDR1 SGHRS, CDR2 YFSETQ. V was cut by 5 bases and J by 4 bases, with 13 bases left in between. The length of the CDR3 is 15 residues.

The chain recombines TRBV11-3 with TRBJ2-4; D is possibly TRBD1 (6 bases). The CDR3 length is 20 residues. Trimming removed 8 bases at V and 0 bases at J, with 29 bases between. Per germline, CDR1 SGHNT and CDR2 YENEEA. CDR3 sequence: CASETPRTAKDLGAKNIQYF. CDR3 in DNA: TGTGCCAGCGAAACCCCGAGGACAGCGAAGGACCTAGGAGCCAAAAACATTCAGTACTTC.

The chain joins TRBV2 to TRBJ1-1, with D possibly TRBD1 on 6 matching bases. Trimming removed 5 bases at V and 1 base at J, with 11 bases between. Germline CDR1 is SNHLY and CDR2 is FYNNEI. This CDR3 comprises 14 residues. The CDR3 region is CASSTTGRNTEAFF. CDR3 DNA sequence: TGTGCCAGCAGTACCACAGGGAGGAACACTGAAGCTTTCTTT.

With regard to this clone: At one end, the junction sequence differs from germline, possibly due to a read error. The chain joins TRBV7-7 to TRBJ2-5, with 8 bases lining up with TRBD1. The CDR3 runs 15 residues. Germline CDR1 reads SSHAT; CDR2 reads FNYEAQ (reference sequence). For the CDR3, the DNA is TGTGCTAGCAGCCCGAACAGGGGGACTCAAGAGACCCAGTACTTC. This sequence encodes CASSPNRGTQETQYF.

The J gene is TRBJ2-2, the V gene TRBV5-4; unclear D gene. The CDR3 has 15 residues. The germline V gene has CDR1 SGHNT and CDR2 YYREEE (reference sequence). Trimming stripped 0 bases from V and 9 bases from J, with 15 bases between. The CDR3 sequence is CASSLGPNERRELFF. The CDR3, as DNA: TGTGCCAGCAGCTTGGGTCCAAATGAGCGCCGGGAGCTGTTTTTT.

There are many counts of this clone. The J gene is TRBJ2-7, the V gene TRBV19; D possibly corresponds to TRBD1 (5 bases). Germline values: CDR1 LNHDA, CDR2 SQIVND (reference sequence). V lost 7 bases to trimming and J lost 3 bases, with 13 bases between them. CDR3 size: 13 residues. CDR3 loop: CASTPTQGYEQYF. The CDR3 DNA sequence: TGTGCCAGTACCCCTACGCAGGGCTACGAGCAGTACTTC. Combining the CDR3 with reference TRBV19 and TRBJ2-7 gives the whole variable domain DGGITQSPKYLFRKEGQNVTLSCEQNLNHDAMYWYRQDPGQGLRLIYYSQIVNDFQKGDIAEGYSVSREKKESFPLTVTSAQKNPTAFYLCASTPTQGYEQYFGPGTRLTVT.

The chain joins TRBV3-1 (or the pseudogene TRBV3-2) to TRBJ2-5; 9 bases are shared with TRBD1. Looked up from germline, CDR1 is LGHDT and CDR2 is YNNKEL (reference sequence). Trimming removed 4 bases from V and 5 bases from J; junction bases left unmatched: 5. The CDR3 is made up of 14 amino acids. This CDR3 is CASSRGDRAETQYF. In DNA, the CDR3 is TGTGCCAGCAGCCGGGGGGACAGGGCCGAGACCCAGTACTTC.

The rearrangement uses TRBV11-2 and TRBJ2-1; D is undetermined. CDR3 length equals 14 residues. The germline CDR1 and CDR2 sequences are SGHAT and FQNNGV. Trimming removed 2 bases at V and 2 bases at J, with 7 bases between. CDR3 sequence: CASSLLAAYNEQFF. In DNA, the CDR3 is TGTGCCAGCAGCTTACTGGCGGCCTACAATGAGCAGTTCTTC.

The table lists this clone with a few counts. The V and J genes are TRBV19 and TRBJ2-7; D is perhaps TRBD1 (6 bases). This CDR3 has 12 residues. Per the germline V gene, CDR1 is LNHDA and CDR2 is SQIVND (reference sequence). V lost 9 bases and J 3 bases, leaving 12 bases between the germline ends. The chain's CDR3 is CASSGQLYEQYF. The CDR3, as DNA: TGTGCCAGCTCGGGACAACTCTACGAGCAGTACTTC.

The chain carries TRBV7-6 and TRBJ1-1; D gene ambiguous. Trimming removed 5 bases from V and 1 base from J, with 17 bases in between. Germline values: CDR1 SGHVS, CDR2 FNYEAQ. The CDR3 extends over 16 amino acids. CDR3 sequence: CASSPGAGLANTEAFF. Written as DNA, the CDR3 is TGTGCCAGCAGCCCCGGCGCGGGATTGGCGAACACTGAAGCTTTCTTT.

The gene calls are TRBV6-6 and TRBJ2-7, with 9 bases that match TRBD2. The germline V gene encodes CDR1 MNHNY and CDR2 SVGAGI (reference sequence). CDR3 length: 14 amino acids. CDR3 DNA: TGTGTTACAGCGCGGGAGGGATATTCCTACGAGCAGTACTTC. Translation: CVTAREGYSYEQYF.

The J gene is TRBJ1-4, the V gene TRBV9; 8 positions agree with TRBD1. CDR3 size: 15 residues. The V gene end was trimmed by 3 bases and the J gene end by 3 bases; junction bases not matched to a gene: 4. Germline CDR1 reads SGDLS; CDR2 reads YYNGEE. The CDR3 spells CASSAGQGANEKLFF. DNA of the CDR3: TGTGCCAGCAGCGCCGGACAGGGAGCTAATGAAAAACTGTTTTTT.

The V call is TRBV2, the J call TRBJ2-5, with no clear D. Trimming left V 0 bases short and J 0 bases short, with 5 bases between. The CDR3 consists of 14 residues. The V gene's germline CDR1 is SNHLY and CDR2 FYNNEI. In DNA, the CDR3 is TGTGCCAGCAGTGAAGCTTTCTACCAAGAGACCCAGTACTTC. Residues: CASSEAFYQETQYF.

CDR3: CASSEGQLITNYGYTF. CDR3 nucleotides: TGTGCCAGCAGTGAGGGACAGTTGATTACTAACTATGGCTACACCTTC. The chain carries TRBV6-1 and TRBJ1-2, with 7 bases identical to TRBD1. CDR1 MNHNS and CDR2 SASEGT come from the germline V gene. The CDR3 is 16 residues long. V was pared by 3 bases and J by 0 bases, with 7 bases of the junction left unmatched.